A single sample gave rise to the 2 T cell receptor beta chains below, sequenced in a study of tumor-infiltrating lymphocytes in primary liver carcinoma. Scientists recovered RNA and DNA together from approximately 20-30 mg of unsorted bulk tissue. Starting from around 500 ng of total RNA, TCR beta cDNA was produced with a primer in the constant region. Sequencing libraries for TCR beta derived from three nested multiplex PCR rounds that used slightly modified ARM-PCR. Use of TRBV1-TRBV30 forward primers with a C-beta reverse primer characterized the first two PCR rounds, which lasted about 11 cycles each. TCRdb called the multiplex PCR reads again in MiXCR, with one record for every CDR3 protein. This sample has around 27,000 distinct CDR3 sequences, with 60% to 85% found just once. Sequences were obtained from liver tumor tissue from sampling region 3. Sample subset: tumor region T3, left-lateral pole. The receptors derive from a man in his forties with primary liver carcinoma and hepatitis B virus infection.

As concerns this clonotype: An end of the junction differs from the germline gene, which may be a read error. The rearrangement joins TRBV12-3 or TRBV12-4 to TRBJ2-7; 11 positions match TRBD1. The CDR3 extends over 15 amino acids. The CDR3 DNA reads as TGCGTCAGCAGTATGGGGACAGGGGGGTCCTACGAGCACTACTTC. This encodes CVSSMGTGGSYEHYF.

With respect to this clonotype: A read error may produce the germline difference seen at one junction end. The genes are TRBV5-1 and TRBJ2-5; 8 bases align to TRBD1. The CDR3 extends over 14 amino acids. Germline assignment: CDR1 SGHRS and CDR2 YFSETQ. The chain's CDR3 is CANSSGQGGEAQYF. The CDR3 DNA follows: TGCGCCAACAGCTCCGGACAGGGCGGGGAGGCCCAGTACTTC.